Presented here are 28 T cell receptor beta chains from one specimen sequenced in a study of lymphopenia after photon versus proton radiotherapy. The method was immunoSEQ multiplex PCR; TCRdb's version includes in-frame clones alone and lacks a portion of them. The sample contains 12,000 or so clones, around 89% of which appear only once. The source material was peripheral blood, sampled from a patient treated with proton-based radiotherapy. Every receptor here comes from a man in his 60s with pancreatic cancer.

V gene TRBV29-1 combines with J gene TRBJ2-5; TRBD2 matches 9 bases. The CDR3 covers 14 residues. J gave up 4 bases and V 8 bases, and 11 bases lay outside the gene matches. Germline lookup yields CDR1 SQVTM and CDR2 ANQGSEA. CDR3 DNA: TGCAGCTACTCGTTTAGCGGGAGTACAGAGACCCAGTACTTC. Residues: CSYSFSGSTETQYF.

The gene calls are TRBV28 and TRBJ1-4; 8 nucleotides match TRBD1. The germline V gene encodes CDR1 MDHEN and CDR2 SYDVKM. This CDR3 contains 14 residues. V trimming: 7 bases; J trimming: 6 bases; junction bases outside the gene matches: 7. CDR3 in DNA: TGTGCCAGCAACGCAGGGGGCTGGTATGAAAAACTGTTTTTT. Translated, it gives CASNAGGWYEKLFF.

V gene TRBV11-2 combines with J gene TRBJ1-5, with D hard to call. V was shortened by 1 base and J by 5 bases, with 6 bases between the two germline ends. The CDR3 sequence is 13 residues long. Germline values: CDR1 SGHAT, CDR2 FQNNGV. The CDR3 reads CASSLGTDQPQHF. In DNA, the CDR3 is TGTGCCAGCAGCTTAGGAACCGATCAGCCCCAGCATTTT.

CDR3 residues: CASSFRQNYGYTF. CDR3 DNA sequence: TGTGCCAGCAGCTTTAGGCAGAACTATGGCTACACCTTC. The chain has TRBV7-2 and TRBJ1-2; D call uncertain. Germline CDR1 is SGHTA and CDR2 is FQGNSA. The V end was cut by 3 bases, the J end by 2 bases, with 7 bases between. The CDR3 covers 13 residues.

The V and J genes are TRBV11-3 and TRBJ2-3; 8 nucleotides match TRBD1. The CDR3 has 16 residues. V was pared by 4 bases and J by 2 bases, with 8 bases of the junction left unmatched. Germline V gene sequence: CDR1 SGHNT, CDR2 YENEEA. The CDR3: CASSSRQGSATDTQYF. CDR3 in DNA: TGTGCCAGCAGCTCCAGACAGGGGAGTGCCACAGATACGCAGTATTTT.

V is TRBV2 and J is TRBJ2-5, with 11 bases that match TRBD1. V shed 5 bases, J shed 11 bases, and the junction held 13 bases outside the gene matches. This CDR3 comprises 15 residues. Per germline, CDR1 SNHLY and CDR2 FYNNEI. The CDR3 loop is CASSWVQGTGGEQYF. CDR3 nucleotides: TGTGCCAGCAGTTGGGTACAAGGGACAGGGGGGGAGCAGTACTTC.

The rearrangement links TRBV19 to TRBJ2-6; D is undetermined. From germline, CDR1 is LNHDA and CDR2 SQIVND (reference sequence). V lost 5 bases and J lost 0, with 8 bases in between. CDR3 length: 15 residues. Written as DNA, the CDR3 is TGTGCCAGTAGTGGGTTGATCTCTGGGGCCAACGTCCTGACTTTC. This encodes CASSGLISGANVLTF.

V and J are TRBV29-1 and TRBJ2-1; D may be TRBD2 (6 bases). V lost 8 bases and J 10 bases, leaving 24 bases between the germline ends. CDR3 length: 14 residues. Germline V gene lookup returns CDR1 SQVTM and CDR2 ANQGSEA. For the CDR3, the DNA is TGCAGCACAGCGGGCCCCACCAAAGGACGGGAGCAGTTCTTC. Protein product: CSTAGPTKGREQFF.

The CDR3 coding sequence is TGTGCCAGCAGCTCCACCATGGATTCACCCCTCCACTTT. Translated, it gives CASSSTMDSPLHF. This chain joins TRBV5-5 and TRBJ1-6, with D hard to call. This CDR3 is 13 amino acids long. CDR1 and CDR2 from the germline V gene are SGHKS and YYEKEE (reference sequence). The ends were cut back, 3 bases at V and 8 bases at J, with 9 bases in the middle.

This chain uses TRBV6-1 with TRBJ2-7; D is unclear. This CDR3 spans 12 amino acids. V was shortened by 3 bases and J by 6 bases, with 9 bases between the two germline ends. In germline, CDR1 is MNHNS, CDR2 SASEGT. DNA of the CDR3: TGTGCCAGCAGTGATTCGTTGCCCGAGCAGTACTTC. It specifies CASSDSLPEQYF.

This clone came up a few times. This chain links TRBV7-9 with TRBJ1-5; a possible D gene is TRBD1 (5 bases). V was clipped by 4 bases and J by 2 bases, with 9 bases between them. The CDR3 extends over 14 amino acids. Germline CDR1 SEHNR, CDR2 FQNEAQ (reference sequence). The CDR3 protein is CASSYTGRNQPQHF. The CDR3 DNA reads TGTGCCAGCAGCTATACAGGACGCAATCAGCCCCAGCATTTT.

This clone showed up just once. CDR3 amino acids: CASSQEGSSFVTDTQYF. The DNA of the CDR3 is TGCGCCAGCAGCCAAGAAGGAAGTAGCTTCGTAACAGATACGCAGTATTTT. This chain links TRBV4-1 with TRBJ2-3; D uncertain. This CDR3 is 17 amino acids long. CDR1 and CDR2 (germline): MGHRA, YSYEKL. V dropped 0 bases and J dropped 3 bases, with 16 bases sitting between them.

V usage is TRBV27 and J usage is TRBJ2-4; 10 bases are shared with TRBD1. With V trimmed by 2 bases and J by 2 bases, 3 bases remained unmatched. Germline V gene data show CDR1 as MNHEY and CDR2 as SMNVEV (reference sequence). This CDR3 is built from 16 residues. CDR3 sequence (DNA): TGTGCCAGCAGTTTAAGGGGACAGGGGTCCAAAAACATTCAGTACTTC. Translating it yields CASSLRGQGSKNIQYF.

The rearrangement joins TRBV6-1 to TRBJ2-1; 8 nucleotides line up with TRBD2. The germline gives CDR1 MNHNS, CDR2 SASEGT. The CDR3 loop spans 15 amino acids. J lost 9 bases, V lost 3 bases, and 10 bases had no gene match. This CDR3 reads CASSELPGGPFEQFF. The CDR3 DNA follows: TGTGCCAGCAGTGAGTTACCGGGAGGGCCTTTTGAGCAGTTCTTC.

V is TRBV9 and J is TRBJ1-1; D not certain. Germline CDR1 reads SGDLS; CDR2 reads YYNGEE. V was clipped by 0 bases and J by 1 base, with 4 bases between them. The CDR3 loop spans 13 amino acids. CDR3 nucleotide sequence: TGTGCCAGCAGCGTAGCAAAGAACACTGAAGCTTTCTTT. Amino acid sequence: CASSVAKNTEAFF.

V and J are TRBV19 and TRBJ2-1, with D tentatively TRBD2 (6 bases). Trimming cost V 5 bases and J 5 bases, with 16 bases left between them. From germline, CDR1 is LNHDA and CDR2 SQIVND (reference sequence). The CDR3 spans 15 residues. The CDR3 region is CASSPQRELDNEQFF. In DNA, the CDR3 is TGTGCCAGTAGTCCCCAACGGGAGCTAGACAATGAGCAGTTCTTC.

This clone was counted a few times. The rearrangement uses TRBV7-2 and TRBJ2-1; D is unresolved. From germline, CDR1 is SGHTA and CDR2 FQGNSA. Trimming took off 8 bases at V and 1 base at J, with 9 bases between the two ends. There are 13 residues in the CDR3. The DNA for the CDR3 is TGTGCCAGCGCCTGGCAGTCCTACAATGAGCAGTTCTTC. Encoded protein: CASAWQSYNEQFF. Drawing the rest from reference TRBV7-2 and TRBJ2-1, the complete variable domain is GAGVSQSPSNKVTEKGKDVELRCDPISGHTALYWYRQSLGQGLEFLIYFQGNSAPDKSGLPSDRFSAERTGGSVSTLTIQRTQQEDSAVYLCASAWQSYNEQFFGPGTRLTVL.

As DNA, the CDR3 is TGTGCCAGTAAGATAGAGTCTAGCACAGATACGCAGTATTTT. Protein product: CASKIESSTDTQYF. The gene calls are TRBV19 and TRBJ2-3, with no clear D. V lost 7 bases, J lost 0 bases, and 11 bases lay in between. Germline values: CDR1 LNHDA, CDR2 SQIVND (reference sequence). CDR3 length: 14 amino acids.

This chain links TRBV28 with TRBJ2-7; 7 nucleotides align to TRBD1. Germline loops: CDR1 MDHEN, CDR2 SYDVKM. The CDR3 loop spans 15 amino acids. V shed 5 bases, J shed 0 bases, and the junction held 7 bases outside the gene matches. CDR3 residues: CASSGTGVFSYEQYF. As DNA, the CDR3 is TGTGCCAGCAGTGGCACAGGGGTCTTCTCCTACGAGCAGTACTTC.

V is TRBV5-5 and J is TRBJ2-7; TRBD2 aligns across 8 bases. The V gene end was trimmed by 0 bases and the J gene end by 5 bases; junction bases not matched to a gene: 10. Germline lookup yields CDR1 SGHKS and CDR2 YYEKEE (reference sequence). This CDR3 has 16 residues. CDR3 sequence (DNA): TGTGCCAGCAGCTTGGGCCCCGGGACTAGGGACGACGAGCAGTACTTC. As protein: CASSLGPGTRDDEQYF.

This chain uses TRBV10-3 with TRBJ2-2; the D is unclear. Germline CDR1 is ENHRY and CDR2 is SYGVKD. The CDR3 sequence is 13 residues long. The V gene lost 10 bases and the J gene lost 2 bases, with 11 bases spanning the gap. The CDR3 sequence is CATRGINTGELFF. DNA for the CDR3: TGTGCCACCCGCGGCATTAACACCGGGGAGCTGTTTTTT.

The J gene is TRBJ2-7, the V gene TRBV28, with D possibly being TRBD2 (6 bases). This CDR3 comprises 14 residues. V dropped 6 bases and J dropped 0 bases, with 12 bases sitting between them. The germline gives CDR1 MDHEN, CDR2 SYDVKM. The chain's CDR3 is CASREAGSSYEQYF. The CDR3 nucleotides are TGTGCCAGCAGGGAAGCGGGCAGCTCCTACGAGCAGTACTTC.

V usage is TRBV11-2 and J usage is TRBJ2-7; D gene uncertain. Germline V gene data show CDR1 as SGHAT and CDR2 as FQNNGV. CDR3 length: 16 amino acids. V lost 5 bases and J 0 bases, leaving 17 bases between the germline ends. CDR3 sequence reads: CASSPLARVSSYEQYF. CDR3 in DNA: TGTGCCAGCAGCCCCCTCGCGAGAGTGAGCTCCTACGAGCAGTACTTC.

The gene calls are TRBV4-3 and TRBJ2-1, with TRBD1 identical over 9 bases. Trimming at V came to 0 bases and at J to 3 bases, leaving 9 bases not matched to a gene. Germline CDR1 is LGHNA and CDR2 is YSLEER. The CDR3 is made up of 18 amino acids. DNA of the CDR3: TGCGCCAGCAGCCAAGAGGGGGCCGGACAGGGGATCTACAATGAGCAGTTCTTC. As protein: CASSQEGAGQGIYNEQFF.

The chain recombines TRBV6-1 with TRBJ1-5, with TRBD1 matching 7 bases. V lost 8 bases to trimming and J lost 16 bases; unmatched junction nucleotides: 11. The CDR3 length is 11 residues. Germline assignment: CDR1 MNHNS and CDR2 SASEGT. The CDR3 coding sequence is TGTGCCAGCCGAAGACAGGGTTTTGAACATTTT. Protein product: CASRRQGFEHF.

The chain is built from TRBV28 and TRBJ2-2, with TRBD2 matching over 8 bases. Trimming cost V 6 bases and J 3 bases; bases outside gene matches: 9. CDR3 length: 16 amino acids. Germline loops: CDR1 MDHEN, CDR2 SYDVKM. CDR3 amino acids: CASSPRTSLYTGELFF. DNA of the CDR3: TGTGCCAGCAGCCCGAGGACTAGCCTTTACACCGGGGAGCTGTTTTTT.

Worth noting for this clone: The same CDR3 is also encoded by other DNA sequences in this sample. The chain couples TRBV7-3 to TRBJ2-2; no clear D gene. The CDR3 has 12 amino acids. V was trimmed by 4 bases and J by 6 bases, leaving 6 bases between them. Germline V lookup: CDR1 SGHTA, CDR2 FQGTGA. In nucleotides, the CDR3 is TGTGCCAGCAGCTACGACGCCGGGGAGCTGTTTTTT. Translating it yields CASSYDAGELFF.

The chain recombines TRBV7-9 with TRBJ2-2; possibly TRBD2 for D (6 bases). The CDR3 extends over 14 amino acids. CDR1 is SEHNR, CDR2 FQNEAQ, per germline (reference sequence). Trimming cost V 4 bases and J 5 bases, with 11 bases left between them. The CDR3 DNA is TGTGCCAGCAGCTCAAGTCGGGGGACCGGGGAGCTGTTTTTT. This codes for CASSSSRGTGELFF.